This T cell receptor beta chain was captured in a study of T cells in Graves' hyperthyroidism and ophthalmopathy. TCR beta CDR3 regions were amplified from RNA transcripts. Initially, a first-round RT-PCR of the TCR CDR3 employed the HTBI primer set. In TCRdb, the multiplex PCR reads were re-called with MiXCR into one record per CDR3 protein. The table lists hundreds of thousands of distinct CDR3 sequences, about two fifths of them singletons. Hyperthyroidism in the patients, aged 18 to 65, was newly diagnosed and under 2 months in duration. The CDR3 length is 13 residues. The V end lost 5 bases, the J end lost 7 bases, and 14 bases lay between the germline ends. CDR1 is SNHLY, CDR2 FYNNEI, per germline.

V gene TRBV2 combines with J gene TRBJ1-1; tentatively, D is TRBD1 (5 bases). The sample consisted of blood. The clonotype comes from a man younger than 30 with Graves' hyperthyroidism. In DNA, the CDR3 is TGTGCCAGCAGTTACTCGTCCGGGGGTGAAGCTTTCTTT. The encoded protein is CASSYSSGGEAFF.